These T cell receptor beta chains were read from a single sample in a study of blood T cell repertoires in COVID-19. Clones were read by immunoSEQ multiplex PCR, and TCRdb kept only the in-frame ones, dropping some. The sample consists of about 140,000 clones, 84% of them appearing once. The sample taken for sequencing was peripheral blood. The receptors stem from a woman of 80 years or more in a cohort sampled during active or convalescent COVID-19. The conserved cysteine and the conserved F or W are not part of the CDR3 here. Fields, in order: V gene, CDR3 protein.

TRBV4-1 | ASSLGQGHSSGNTIY
TRBV19 | ASRQSGTSVETQY
TRBV7-2 | ASSLVEGVGYT
TRBV2 | ASSEEARNYGYT
TRBV7-2 | ASSPGQAVMETQY
TRBV29-1 | SVPTRDRGRLVTQY
TRBV7-2 | ASSLGAHQPQH
TRBV15 | ATSLDRGNQPQH
TRBV12-3/TRBV12-4 | ASSLAASYEQY
TRBV19 | ASSIDSRGRGETQY
TRBV13 | ASSPPESSSTDTQY
TRBV7-6 | ASSSPGRANEKLF
TRBV24-1 | ATSRQGALADTQY
TRBV25-1 | ASSRGAGQGNTGELF
TRBV6-4 | ASSRLAGGKDTQY
TRBV5-1 | ASSQTTNEKLF
TRBV7-9 | ASSLAGAQETQY
TRBV5-1 | ASSFGRLRETQY
TRBV28 | ASSWTGRSYT
TRBV6-1 | ASSESTGIYEQY
TRBV7-9 | ASSLQGDYGYT
TRBV7-8 | ATTTGRGQETQY
TRBV7-2 | ASSLQGALETQY
TRBV9 | ASSVDRPGDTQY
TRBV6-4 | ASSESPTLYDGELF
TRBV19 | ASSMSGRKYYGYT
TRBV3-1/TRBV3-2 | ASSQGQGVSPLH
TRBV19 | ASSDRGALEQY
TRBV29-1 | SVEDPTGFKNIQY
TRBV4-1 | ASSQVGEAGATDTQY
TRBV24-1 | ATYSQGIGETQY
TRBV24-1 | ATSGQGSPYNEQF
TRBV3-1/TRBV3-2 | ASSILSGTYNEQF
TRBV19 | ASSIDLLAGGINEQF
TRBV2 | ASTMSGTGVGGYT
TRBV6-2/TRBV6-3 | ASSQQGYQPQH
TRBV7-2 | ASSLRTGGSDTQY
TRBV29-1 | SVRQGDTEAF
TRBV19 | ASSFGSRDNEKLF
TRBV18 | ASSRASGVVEQF
TRBV5-4 | ASSPQGNSYGYT
TRBV4-1 | ASRLGGTNYGYT
TRBV3-1/TRBV3-2 | ASSQAQSAWQGAPLETQY
TRBV7-9 | ASSLVTRPNEKLF
TRBV7-3 | ASSKTVTDTQY
TRBV11-2 | ASGTSGPSDTQY
TRBV28 | ASRPTGYGYT
TRBV4-2 | ASSQDQLGAGERETQY
TRBV7-9 | ASSTGLAGGREQF
TRBV27 | ASSLLGGREAF
TRBV6-2/TRBV6-3 | ASSYWRAGTGELF